Presented here are 17 T cell receptor beta chains from one specimen sequenced in a study of blood T cell repertoires in COVID-19. Data came from immunoSEQ multiplex PCR; TCRdb stores just in-frame clones and leaves some out. The sample lists some 50,000 clones; 80% to 90% were seen once. Sequences were obtained from peripheral blood. Receptors originate from a woman between 70 and 85 years old with active COVID-19.

This clone appeared once. This CDR3 is CASSWLGGGSSYEQYF. The DNA of the CDR3 is TGTGCCAGCAGCTGGTTGGGCGGGGGAAGCTCCTACGAGCAGTACTTC. The chain recombines TRBV11-2 with TRBJ2-7, with 7 bases matching TRBD2. Unmatched junction bases numbered 9, after V lost 4 bases and J lost 0 bases. Looked up from germline, CDR1 is SGHAT and CDR2 is FQNNGV. The CDR3 is made up of 16 amino acids.

This chain joins TRBV5-6 and TRBJ2-4; a weak D match, TRBD2 (6 bases). The V end lost 4 bases, the J end lost 0 bases, and 11 bases lay between the germline ends. Germline CDR1 and CDR2: SGHDT and YYEEEE. This CDR3 has 15 amino acids. The CDR3: CASSIPGVAKNIQYF. The CDR3 DNA sequence: TGTGCCAGCAGCATTCCGGGAGTAGCCAAAAACATTCAGTACTTC. Variable domain in full (rest from reference TRBV5-6 and TRBJ2-4): DAGVTQSPTHLIKTRGQQVTLRCSPKSGHDTVSWYQQALGQGPQFIFQYYEEEERQRGNFPDRFSGHQFPNYSSELNVNALLLGDSALYLCASSIPGVAKNIQYFGAGTRLSVL.

This chain uses TRBV19 with TRBJ2-2; the match to TRBD2 covers 10 bases. V was clipped by 8 bases and J by 3 bases; unmatched bases: 9. This CDR3 is 16 amino acids long. The germline gives CDR1 LNHDA, CDR2 SQIVND (reference sequence). The CDR3 DNA reads TGTGCCAGTTTTGCTAGCGGGAGTGGATACACCGGGGAGCTGTTTTTT. Its translation is CASFASGSGYTGELFF.

The chain employs TRBV28 and TRBJ1-6; TRBD1 matches 9 bases. Trimming removed 5 bases from V and 4 bases from J; junction bases left unmatched: 6. The CDR3 has 16 amino acids. Germline CDR1 and CDR2: MDHEN and SYDVKM. In nucleotides, the CDR3 is TGTGCCAGCAGTCCCCTCGGACAGGGGTATAATTCACCCCTCCACTTT. This sequence encodes CASSPLGQGYNSPLHF.

The rearrangement links TRBV3-1 (or the pseudogene TRBV3-2) to TRBJ2-1, with D possibly being TRBD1 (6 bases). The germline V gene has CDR1 LGHDT and CDR2 YNNKEL (reference sequence). The CDR3 sequence is 16 residues long. Deletions cut 0 bases from V and 0 bases from J, with 9 bases between. The CDR3 loop is CASSQEGARSYNEQFF. For the CDR3, the DNA is TGTGCCAGCAGCCAAGAGGGGGCGCGCTCCTACAATGAGCAGTTCTTC.

The V and J genes are TRBV13 and TRBJ2-3; TRBD2 agrees at 7 bases. The V gene end was trimmed by 3 bases and the J gene end by 0 bases; junction bases not matched to a gene: 6. This CDR3 has 16 residues. Germline-derived CDR1 and CDR2 are PRHDT and FYEKMQ (reference sequence). The CDR3 DNA sequence: TGTGCCAGCAGCTTTAGACTAGCTGCTAGCACAGATACGCAGTATTTT. Translating gives CASSFRLAASTDTQYF.

This clone turned up a few times. V and J are TRBV12-3 or TRBV12-4 and TRBJ2-1; 7 nucleotides align to TRBD1. CDR3 length equals 12 residues. The V and J ends lost 6 bases and 10 bases, in that order; junction bases with no gene match: 6. Written as DNA, the CDR3 is TGTGCCAGCAGCCACTACAGGGGAGAGCAGTTCTTC. Amino acids: CASSHYRGEQFF.

J is TRBJ1-1 and V is TRBV7-8; unclear D gene. Germline V gene data show CDR1 as SGHVS and CDR2 as FQNEAQ. The CDR3 spans 13 residues. The germline V and J ends were trimmed by 1 base and 3 bases, with 6 bases remaining between them. CDR3 sequence: CASSLVAYTEAFF. CDR3 coding DNA: TGTGCCAGCAGCTTAGTAGCGTACACTGAAGCTTTCTTT.

The chain combines TRBV7-2 with TRBJ2-7; 9 bases align to TRBD2. The trim removed 5 bases at V and 2 bases at J, leaving 4 bases unmatched. The CDR3 covers 14 residues. Germline V gene data show CDR1 as SGHTA and CDR2 as FQGNSA. This CDR3 reads CASSPSSGAYEQYF. The DNA of the CDR3 is TGTGCCAGCAGCCCTTCTAGCGGGGCCTACGAGCAGTACTTC. Full variable domain (rest looked up from reference TRBV7-2 and TRBJ2-7): GAGVSQSPSNKVTEKGKDVELRCDPISGHTALYWYRQSLGQGLEFLIYFQGNSAPDKSGLPSDRFSAERTGGSVSTLTIQRTQQEDSAVYLCASSPSSGAYEQYFGPGTRLTVT.

This chain uses TRBV28 with TRBJ1-5, with 7 positions matching TRBD1. Germline CDR1 MDHEN, CDR2 SYDVKM. CDR3 size: 14 residues. V dropped 8 bases and J dropped 6; count of bases not matched to a gene: 10. CDR3 region: CASRTGSWAQPQHF. The CDR3 nucleotides are TGTGCCAGCCGGACAGGCAGCTGGGCTCAGCCCCAGCATTTT.

The chain couples TRBV6-6 to TRBJ1-3; D is uncertain. Trimming cost V 3 bases and J 0 bases, with 9 bases left between them. Looked up from germline, CDR1 is MNHNY and CDR2 is SVGAGI (reference sequence). CDR3 size: 15 residues. CDR3 nucleotide sequence: TGTGCCAGCAGTTATGGAGGAGCCTCTGGAAACACCATATATTTT. This sequence encodes CASSYGGASGNTIYF.

The table lists this clone with a count of one. This chain links TRBV7-2 with TRBJ2-3; 10 nucleotides align to TRBD2. V trimming: 1 base; J trimming: 5 bases; junction bases outside the gene matches: 9. This CDR3 spans 17 amino acids. Germline V gene lookup returns CDR1 SGHTA and CDR2 FQGNSA. In nucleotides, the CDR3 is TGTGCCAGCAGCTTAGGGGTTCTAGCGGGAGCGAAAGATACGCAGTATTTT. Residues: CASSLGVLAGAKDTQYF. Combining the CDR3 with reference TRBV7-2 and TRBJ2-3 gives the whole variable domain GAGVSQSPSNKVTEKGKDVELRCDPISGHTALYWYRQSLGQGLEFLIYFQGNSAPDKSGLPSDRFSAERTGGSVSTLTIQRTQQEDSAVYLCASSLGVLAGAKDTQYFGPGTRLTVL.

The genes are TRBV18 and TRBJ1-5; D is possibly TRBD1 (5 bases). Germline V gene lookup returns CDR1 KGHSH and CDR2 LQKENI. This CDR3 region has 16 residues. The V and J ends lost 6 bases and 6 bases respectively, with 21 bases between them. This CDR3 is CASSPRGQGSGQPQHF. The CDR3 DNA reads as TGTGCCAGCTCTCCCCGAGGTCAGGGTAGCGGTCAGCCCCAGCATTTT. Combining the CDR3 with reference TRBV18 and TRBJ1-5 gives the whole variable domain NAGVMQNPRHLVRRRGQEARLRCSPMKGHSHVYWYRQLPEEGLKFMVYLQKENIIDESGMPKERFSAEFPKEGPSILRIQQVVRGDSAAYFCASSPRGQGSGQPQHFGDGTRLSIL.

The V call is TRBV2, the J call TRBJ2-3, with unresolved D. This CDR3 spans 16 amino acids. CDR1 SNHLY and CDR2 FYNNEI come from the germline V gene. The V end was cut by 0 bases, the J end by 2 bases, with 12 bases between. CDR3 sequence reads: CASSEALARITDTQYF. For the CDR3, the DNA is TGTGCCAGCAGTGAAGCGCTGGCTAGGATCACAGATACGCAGTATTTT.

This chain connects TRBV11-3 to TRBJ2-3; 8 bases agree with TRBD2. Germline CDR1 is SGHNT and CDR2 is YENEEA. This CDR3 comprises 17 residues. V lost 5 bases to trimming and J lost 3 bases; unmatched junction nucleotides: 13. The CDR3 spells CASSPAAGTRGTDTQYF. In DNA form, the CDR3 reads TGTGCCAGCAGCCCGGCCGCCGGGACTAGGGGGACAGATACGCAGTATTTT.

This clone was observed once. This chain connects TRBV29-1 to TRBJ2-1, with 12 bases aligning to TRBD2. CDR1 SQVTM and CDR2 ANQGSEA come from the germline V gene. The CDR3 loop spans 14 amino acids. Trimming cost V 7 bases and J 0 bases; bases outside gene matches: 1. DNA for the CDR3: TGCAGCGGGGGACTAGCGGGCTCCTACAATGAGCAGTTCTTC. This codes for CSGGLAGSYNEQFF.

This sequence joins TRBV3-1 (or the pseudogene TRBV3-2) and TRBJ2-5; no reliable D call. This CDR3 spans 14 amino acids. CDR1 and CDR2 (germline): LGHDT, YNNKEL (reference sequence). Trimming removed 4 bases at V and 0 bases at J, with 9 bases between. The CDR3 sequence: CASSPPADQETQYF. CDR3 DNA: TGTGCCAGCAGCCCCCCGGCGGACCAAGAGACCCAGTACTTC.